This T cell receptor (beta chain) appears in the sequencing data of a study of human T cells and chemical hapten exposure. Individual cDNA molecules in this library carried unique molecular identifiers. TCRdb re-called the RACE reads with MiXCR, one entry per CDR3 protein. The table includes more than 250,000 distinct CDR3 sequences, approximately 8% detected once. Study conclusions and caveats: Alopecia in the donors means their immune response may deviate from healthy people's.

In this sample, this clonotype turned up a few times. Its antigen is undetermined. The CDR3 extends over 13 amino acids. Trimming removed 6 bases from V and 5 bases from J; junction bases left unmatched: 4. As to time point: pre-sensitization, week 0. Noted treatment: therapeutic diphenylcyclopropenone sensitization with weekly scalp DPC. The chain uses TRBV12-3 or TRBV12-4 and TRBJ1-1, with 9 bases matching TRBD1. The sequencing here drew on whole blood, taken in connection with sensitization to the hapten diphenylcyclopropenone (DPC). The clonotype originates from a man aged 18 to 30 with alopecia areata. Some clones in this sample may be carry-over from other donors' samples. The CDR3 sequence: CASRTGGLTEAFF. In nucleotides, the CDR3 is TGTGCCAGCAGAACAGGGGGCTTGACTGAAGCTTTCTTT.